Shown below are 16 T cell receptor beta chains from a single sample sequenced in a study of cytomegalovirus exposure and HLA in healthy donors. PCR amplification relied on 60 Vbeta primers (plus 13 Jbeta primers). Libraries were prepared by immunoSEQ multiplex PCR; TCRdb keeps only in-frame clonotypes and omits some of them. This sample has nearly 95,000 clones, with approximately 7.7% found just once. The sample taken for sequencing was PBMCs. The receptors come from a man in his fifties or sixties in good health and CMV-seronegative.

The J gene is TRBJ1-3, the V gene TRBV6-1; D may be TRBD1 (5 bases). Per the germline V gene, CDR1 is MNHNS and CDR2 is SASEGT. Deletions cut 4 bases from V and 4 bases from J, with 5 bases between. The CDR3 is 12 residues long. The CDR3 region has the DNA TGTGCCAGCAGTGGGGGCGGAAACACCATATATTTT. Its protein product is CASSGGGNTIYF.

This clone showed up just a few times. The chain recombines TRBV10-1 with TRBJ2-1; D is possibly TRBD2 (5 bases). Germline V gene sequence: CDR1 WNHNN, CDR2 SYGVQD (reference sequence). The CDR3 loop spans 9 amino acids. Trimming pared 11 bases from V and 14 bases from J, leaving 13 bases between. The CDR3 here is CARPEGEFF. The DNA of the CDR3 is TGCGCCCGCCCTGAGGGCGAGTTCTTC.

V usage is TRBV6-6 and J usage is TRBJ2-5; 7 bases align to TRBD1. The J segment lost 5 bases and the V segment lost 5 bases, leaving 8 bases of the junction unmatched. The CDR3 is 14 amino acids. Germline V gene sequence: CDR1 MNHNY, CDR2 SVGAGI (reference sequence). CDR3 in amino acids: CASSVQGMGETQYF. The CDR3 DNA follows: TGTGCCAGCAGTGTACAGGGGATGGGGGAGACCCAGTACTTC.

This clone has at least ten counts. The chain has TRBV5-6 and TRBJ2-3, with 8 bases matching TRBD2. The CDR3 sequence is 17 residues long. The V and J ends lost 4 bases and 1 base, in that order; junction bases with no gene match: 11. CDR1 and CDR2 from the germline V gene are SGHDT and YYEEEE. CDR3 sequence reads: CASSPLFTGGGTDTQYF. CDR3 DNA sequence: TGTGCCAGCAGCCCTTTGTTTACGGGAGGGGGCACAGATACGCAGTATTTT.

The chain recombines TRBV9 with TRBJ1-1, with 7 bases fitting TRBD1. Losses at the gene ends were 4 bases for V and 4 bases for J; bases not matched to a gene: 10. Looked up from germline, CDR1 is SGDLS and CDR2 is YYNGEE. This CDR3 contains 15 residues. CDR3 residues: CASSPRTGGVTEAFF. Written as DNA, the CDR3 is TGTGCCAGCAGCCCACGGACAGGAGGGGTCACTGAAGCTTTCTTT.

The chain links TRBV5-3 to TRBJ1-5; 7 nucleotides align to TRBD1. TRBV5-3 counts as an open reading frame of uncertain function. This CDR3 spans 15 amino acids. With V trimmed by 2 bases and J by 4 bases, 6 bases remained unmatched. CDR3 amino acids: CARSFDRVTNQPQHF. CDR3 coding DNA: TGTGCCAGAAGCTTTGACAGGGTTACTAATCAGCCCCAGCATTTT.

This clone turned up a few times. Other nucleotide sequences from this sample produce the same CDR3. J is TRBJ2-1 and V is TRBV28; D is perhaps TRBD1 (5 bases). CDR3 length equals 17 residues. Germline V gene sequence: CDR1 MDHEN, CDR2 SYDVKM. V shed 7 bases and J shed 0 bases, with 19 bases lying between them. This CDR3 is CASTLGQGGGSYNEQFF. The CDR3, as DNA: TGTGCCAGCACCTTAGGTCAGGGCGGCGGCTCCTACAATGAGCAGTTCTTC.

This chain uses TRBV6-1 with TRBJ1-2; 7 nucleotides align to TRBD1. The CDR3 has 13 amino acids. CDR1 MNHNS and CDR2 SASEGT come from the germline V gene. V dropped 6 bases and J dropped 2; count of bases not matched to a gene: 3. The CDR3 spells CASRQTGNYGYTF. DNA of the CDR3: TGTGCCAGCAGACAGACAGGGAACTATGGCTACACCTTC.

The rearrangement uses TRBV30 and TRBJ2-5; no firm D call. CDR3 length: 16 residues. Germline CDR1 reads GTSNPN; CDR2 reads SVGIG (reference sequence). The V end lost 0 bases, the J end lost 0 bases, and 14 bases lay between the germline ends. CDR3 DNA sequence: TGTGCCTGGAGTGTGCTTAGCTGGCAGTACCAAGAGACCCAGTACTTC. The encoded protein is CAWSVLSWQYQETQYF.

This clone came up a few times. This chain uses TRBV6-5 with TRBJ2-1; TRBD1 matches 10 bases. Germline V gene data show CDR1 as MNHEY and CDR2 as SVGAGI. The CDR3 is 15 amino acids. V dropped 5 bases and J dropped 6; count of bases not matched to a gene: 7. The CDR3 region has the DNA TGTGCCAGCAGTCGGGGACAGGGGATGTTCAATGAGCAGTTCTTC. It is translated as CASSRGQGMFNEQFF.

There are a few counts of this clone. J is TRBJ2-1 and V is TRBV2, with 8 bases lining up with TRBD1. The CDR3 sequence is 15 residues long. The V gene's germline CDR1 is SNHLY and CDR2 FYNNEI. The V gene end was trimmed by 4 bases and the J gene end by 1 base; junction bases not matched to a gene: 3. The CDR3 coding sequence is TGTGCCAGCAGTGTTACAGGGGGGTCCTACAATGAGCAGTTCTTC. Protein sequence: CASSVTGGSYNEQFF.

The CDR3 region is CASSRDRGTDTQYF. The DNA for the CDR3 is TGTGCCAGCAGCCGGGACAGGGGAACAGATACGCAGTATTTT. This chain connects TRBV7-9 to TRBJ2-3, with 10 positions matching TRBD1. V lost 5 bases and J lost 3; bases outside the gene matches: 2. Germline V CDR1 and CDR2: SEHNR, FQNEAQ (reference sequence). The CDR3 contains 14 residues.

This clone has more than one count but fewer than ten. The genes are TRBV5-1 and TRBJ2-5; TRBD1 matches at 10 bases. Germline V gives CDR1 SGHRS, CDR2 YFSETQ. The trim removed 4 bases at V and 2 bases at J, leaving 8 bases unmatched. The length of the CDR3 is 16 residues. The CDR3 sequence: CASSPNLGQGQETQYF. CDR3 in DNA: TGCGCCAGCAGCCCTAACTTGGGACAGGGGCAAGAGACCCAGTACTTC.

The V call is TRBV28, the J call TRBJ2-2; TRBD2 matches 8 bases. The CDR3 covers 15 residues. Germline CDR1 MDHEN, CDR2 SYDVKM. V lost 6 bases and J lost 4; bases outside the gene matches: 7. The CDR3 is CASSRAGVGTGELFF. In nucleotides, the CDR3 is TGTGCCAGCAGCCGAGCGGGAGTGGGCACCGGGGAGCTGTTTTTT.

The gene calls are TRBV11-2 and TRBJ2-6, with D possibly being TRBD1 (5 bases). Trimming cost V 4 bases and J 0 bases, with 13 bases left between them. The CDR3 is 17 residues long. The germline gives CDR1 SGHAT, CDR2 FQNNGV. CDR3 DNA: TGTGCCAGCAGCTCTGACAGTTCCCGCTCTGGGGCCAACGTCCTGACTTTC. Translation: CASSSDSSRSGANVLTF.

There are a few counts of this clone. V and J are TRBV15 and TRBJ2-7; D is perhaps TRBD1 (6 bases). Germline CDR1 is LNHNV and CDR2 is YYDKDF (reference sequence). The length of the CDR3 is 17 residues. V lost 2 bases, J lost 2 bases, and 19 bases lay in between. The CDR3 nucleotides read TGTGCCACCAGCAGATCCCGGGACACGATAATCCCCTACGAGCAGTACTTC. The encoded protein is CATSRSRDTIIPYEQYF.